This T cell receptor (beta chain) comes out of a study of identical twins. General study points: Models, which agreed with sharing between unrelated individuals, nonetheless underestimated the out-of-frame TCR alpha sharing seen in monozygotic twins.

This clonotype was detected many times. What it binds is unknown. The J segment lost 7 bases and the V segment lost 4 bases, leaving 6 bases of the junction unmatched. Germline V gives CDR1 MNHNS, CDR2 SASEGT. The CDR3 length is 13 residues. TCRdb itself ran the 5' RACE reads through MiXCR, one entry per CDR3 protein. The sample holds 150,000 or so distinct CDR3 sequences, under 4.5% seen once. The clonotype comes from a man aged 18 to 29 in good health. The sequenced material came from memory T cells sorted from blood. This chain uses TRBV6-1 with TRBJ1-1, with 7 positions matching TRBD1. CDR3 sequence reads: CASSVGGGDEAFF. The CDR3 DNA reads TGTGCCAGCAGTGTAGGGGGCGGGGATGAAGCTTTCTTT.